What follows is one TCR beta chain and its context. This entry comes from a study of blood T cell repertoires in COVID-19. About the study: COVID-19 samples, acute and convalescent, were from the United States, Italy and Spain. In each case, the material was cDNA or gDNA derived from T cells, B-cell-depleted T cells, or PBMCs.

Source study methods: Reference gene primer amplification in the assay estimated nucleated cell counts. The table came from immunoSEQ multiplex PCR; TCRdb's copy has only in-frame clones and leaves some out. The V and J calls and the clone size are those of that table, but D and trimming were determined from the DNA. This table holds about 25,000 clones, about 83% found once. The CDR3 is 12 amino acids. Germline assignment: CDR1 MDHEN and CDR2 SYDVKM. V lost 9 bases and J lost 8, with 14 bases in between. The sequencing input was peripheral blood. The TCR was taken from a human donor with active COVID-19. The donor label of this sample is uncertain. This chain connects TRBV28 to TRBJ2-1; a possible D gene is TRBD1 (5 bases). In DNA form, the CDR3 reads TGTGCCAGGGCGAGCAGGGATCATGAGCAGTTCTTC. Its translation is CARASRDHEQFF.